Below are 22 T cell receptor beta chains sequenced from a single sample in a study of blood T cell repertoires in COVID-19. The assay was immunoSEQ multiplex PCR, and TCRdb's table has in-frame clones only and misses some. Altogether under 300,000 clones are present, around 82% being singletons, with the ten largest covering 8% to 10%. Input material: peripheral blood. These receptors all come from a woman aged 50 to 65 who had recovered from COVID-19.

The sample holds one count of this clone. This chain connects TRBV12-1 to TRBJ2-7; TRBD2, the D gene given by the table, was not confirmed from the DNA. TRBV12-1 has pseudogene status. The CDR3 sequence is 14 residues long. CDR3 in amino acids: CAGGGRPSSYEQYF. In DNA form, the CDR3 reads TGTGCCGGGGGGGGGCGGCCCAGCTCCTACGAGCAGTACTTC.

The rearrangement joins TRBV18 to TRBJ2-7; 8 positions agree with TRBD2. Per the germline V gene, CDR1 is KGHSH and CDR2 is LQKENI. The V segment lost 5 bases and the J segment 1 base; nucleotides outside the gene matches: 4. The CDR3 length is 14 residues. CDR3 residues: CASSSSGGSYEQYF. The CDR3 DNA reads TGTGCCAGCTCATCTTCGGGGGGGTCCTACGAGCAGTACTTC.

The rearrangement uses TRBV10-3 and TRBJ2-5; 9 bases line up with TRBD1. There are 13 residues in the CDR3. With V trimmed by 10 bases and J by 5 bases, 8 bases remained unmatched. CDR1 and CDR2 (germline): ENHRY, SYGVKD. CDR3 in amino acids: CATRTGVGETQYF. CDR3 nucleotide sequence: TGTGCCACCCGGACAGGGGTTGGGGAGACCCAGTACTTC.

This sequence joins TRBV6-5 and TRBJ1-3; D uncertain. Trimming left V 6 bases short and J 0 bases short, with 12 bases between. CDR3 length equals 15 residues. The germline V gene encodes CDR1 MNHEY and CDR2 SVGAGI. CDR3 residues: CASRGGGSSGNTIYF. Here the CDR3 DNA reads TGTGCCAGCAGGGGAGGTGGAAGCTCTGGAAACACCATATATTTT.

The chain combines TRBV7-2 with TRBJ2-7, with a possible D match to TRBD2 (6 bases). The CDR3 runs 16 residues. Per the germline V gene, CDR1 is SGHTA and CDR2 is FQGNSA. The V and J ends lost 5 bases and 0 bases respectively, with 17 bases between them. DNA of the CDR3: TGTGCCAGCAGCCAATGGGCGGGGCCAAGCTCCTACGAGCAGTACTTC. Its protein is CASSQWAGPSSYEQYF.

This clone was detected ten times or more. The rearrangement uses TRBV2 and TRBJ2-3, with D possibly TRBD2 on 6 matching bases. CDR1 is SNHLY and CDR2 is FYNNEI in the germline V gene. The CDR3 extends over 15 amino acids. V was pared by 4 bases and J by 0 bases, with 11 bases between. The CDR3 reads CASSVGGVSTDTQYF. CDR3 in DNA: TGTGCCAGCAGTGTCGGCGGGGTAAGCACAGATACGCAGTATTTT.

This chain joins TRBV12-1 and TRBJ2-4; whether TRBD2, the table's D call, matches the DNA was not checked. TRBV12-1 is classified as a pseudogene. The CDR3 length is 14 residues. The CDR3 protein is CARYPGGAKNIQYF. The CDR3, as DNA: TGTGCCAGATACCCCGGGGGAGCCAAAAACATTCAGTACTTC.

The rearrangement uses TRBV7-9 and TRBJ2-7; D not resolved. This CDR3 is 14 amino acids long. Germline loops: CDR1 SEHNR, CDR2 FQNEAQ (reference sequence). V was shortened by 4 bases and J by 3 bases, with 13 bases between the two germline ends. The CDR3 DNA follows: TGTGCCAGCAGCTGGGCCCTCACCAACTACGAGCAGTACTTC. Translation gives CASSWALTNYEQYF.

The chain combines TRBV28 with TRBJ1-2, with D tentatively TRBD1 (5 bases). The CDR3 has 12 residues. With 8 bases removed from V and 7 bases from J, the gap between germline ends came to 14 bases. The germline gives CDR1 MDHEN, CDR2 SYDVKM. CDR3 region: CASGHGRIGYTF. The CDR3 DNA reads as TGTGCCAGCGGACACGGGAGAATTGGCTACACCTTC.

This sequence joins TRBV10-3 and TRBJ1-2; D is ambiguous. The CDR3 runs 11 residues. Looked up from germline, CDR1 is ENHRY and CDR2 is SYGVKD. The ends were cut back, 7 bases at V and 1 base at J, with 4 bases in the middle. CDR3 protein: CAITNNYGYTF. DNA for the CDR3: TGTGCCATCACCAATAACTATGGCTACACCTTC.

The rearrangement joins TRBV5-6 to TRBJ2-3, with 9 bases lining up with TRBD2. The germline V gene has CDR1 SGHDT and CDR2 YYEEEE. V gave up 0 bases and J gave up 0 bases; unmatched junction bases: 2. The CDR3 covers 16 residues. The CDR3, as DNA: TGTGCCAGCAGCTTGGTGCTAGCGGGGAGCACAGATACGCAGTATTTT. Translation: CASSLVLAGSTDTQYF.

The chain has TRBV7-2 and TRBJ1-3, with D unclear. V lost 4 bases, J lost 0 bases, and 13 bases lay in between. The germline gives CDR1 SGHTA, CDR2 FQGNSA. This CDR3 comprises 16 residues. This CDR3 reads CASSSPPGSSGNTIYF. The DNA of the CDR3 is TGTGCCAGCAGCTCCCCCCCGGGAAGCTCTGGAAACACCATATATTTT.

The chain recombines TRBV11-3 with TRBJ2-7; 9 bases line up with TRBD1. V lost 5 bases and J lost 3; bases outside the gene matches: 5. This CDR3 is built from 14 residues. CDR1 is SGHNT and CDR2 is YENEEA in the germline V gene. DNA for the CDR3: TGTGCCAGCAGCCCCGGACAGGGGAACTACGAGCAGTACTTC. Its protein is CASSPGQGNYEQYF. Full variable domain (rest looked up from reference TRBV11-3 and TRBJ2-7): EAGVVQSPRYKIIEKKQPVAFWCNPISGHNTLYWYLQNLGQGPELLIRYENEEAVDDSQLPKDRFSAERLKGVDSTLKIQPAELGDSAVYLCASSPGQGNYEQYFGPGTRLTVT.

The chain combines TRBV4-3 with TRBJ2-1; 7 bases line up with TRBD1. The germline V gene encodes CDR1 LGHNA and CDR2 YSLEER. This CDR3 is built from 16 residues. The V segment lost 0 bases and the J segment 5 bases; nucleotides outside the gene matches: 7. CDR3 amino acids: CASSQDQGGRNNEQFF. CDR3 coding DNA: TGCGCCAGCAGCCAAGATCAAGGGGGCCGAAACAATGAGCAGTTCTTC.

The gene calls are TRBV11-2 and TRBJ2-1, with TRBD2 matching over 10 bases. Germline V CDR1 and CDR2: SGHAT, FQNNGV. Unmatched junction bases numbered 4, after V lost 2 bases and J lost 0 bases. The CDR3 contains 17 residues. CDR3 coding DNA: TGTGCCAGCAGCTTAAATCCTAGCGGGAGCTCCTACAATGAGCAGTTCTTC. Translating it yields CASSLNPSGSSYNEQFF.

Only a few counts were recorded for this clone. The chain links TRBV4-2 to TRBJ1-1; the match to TRBD1 covers 9 bases. The CDR3 totals 16 residues. Germline V gene lookup returns CDR1 LGHNA and CDR2 YNFKEQ. The V segment lost 1 base and the J segment 5 bases; nucleotides outside the gene matches: 8. The CDR3 is CASSQGMGQGITEAFF. The CDR3, as DNA: TGTGCCAGCAGCCAAGGTATGGGACAGGGCATAACTGAAGCTTTCTTT.

The chain employs TRBV7-3 and TRBJ2-1; 7 bases align to TRBD1. After removal of 5 bases from V and 7 bases from J, the junction contained 17 bases not matched to a gene. CDR1 is SGHTA, CDR2 FQGTGA, per germline. The CDR3 has 17 amino acids. In DNA, the CDR3 is TGTGCCAGCAGCCTCAGGGGGTCTAACCAGGGAACTAATGAGCAGTTCTTC. As protein: CASSLRGSNQGTNEQFF.

The V gene is TRBV5-6, the J gene TRBJ1-2; 9 nucleotides match TRBD1. J lost 8 bases, V lost 5 bases, and 10 bases had no gene match. Per germline, CDR1 SGHDT and CDR2 YYEEEE. CDR3 size: 14 residues. The CDR3 nucleotides read TGTGCCAGCAGATGGGACAGGGATCTTCAGGGCTACACCTTC. Protein: CASRWDRDLQGYTF.

This clone was counted between two and nine times. The V call is TRBV5-5, the J call TRBJ1-6, with TRBD1 matching 8 bases. V shed 4 bases and J 5 bases; nucleotides not matched to a gene: 5. The CDR3 has 15 residues. CDR1 and CDR2 (germline): SGHKS, YYEKEE (reference sequence). CDR3 residues: CASSPQGANNSPLHF. Written as DNA, the CDR3 is TGTGCCAGCAGCCCGCAGGGGGCCAATAATTCACCCCTCCACTTT.

The rearrangement joins TRBV28 to TRBJ1-2; D ambiguous. The CDR3 covers 14 residues. Trimming shortened V by 5 bases and J by 8 bases, and 18 bases separated the two germline ends. Germline V lookup: CDR1 MDHEN, CDR2 SYDVKM. This CDR3 is CASSPPAGPRGYTF. Here the CDR3 DNA reads TGTGCCAGCAGTCCCCCGGCGGGCCCGCGAGGCTACACCTTC.

The rearrangement links TRBV4-2 to TRBJ1-5, with D perhaps matching TRBD1 (5 bases). The CDR3 covers 16 residues. The germline V and J ends were trimmed by 0 bases and 5 bases, with 14 bases remaining between them. Germline assignment: CDR1 LGHNA and CDR2 YNFKEQ. CDR3 nucleotide sequence: TGTGCCAGCAGCCAAGATGTCAGGGTCGCCTATCAGCCCCAGCATTTT. Its protein product is CASSQDVRVAYQPQHF.

The CDR3 here is CASRETGSPLHF. For the CDR3, the DNA is TGTGCCAGCAGGGAGACAGGGTCACCCCTCCACTTT. The chain couples TRBV6-6 to TRBJ1-6; 7 bases are shared with TRBD1. Germline values: CDR1 MNHNY, CDR2 SVGAGI (reference sequence). V shed 6 bases and J 10 bases; nucleotides not matched to a gene: 3. The CDR3 length is 12 residues.